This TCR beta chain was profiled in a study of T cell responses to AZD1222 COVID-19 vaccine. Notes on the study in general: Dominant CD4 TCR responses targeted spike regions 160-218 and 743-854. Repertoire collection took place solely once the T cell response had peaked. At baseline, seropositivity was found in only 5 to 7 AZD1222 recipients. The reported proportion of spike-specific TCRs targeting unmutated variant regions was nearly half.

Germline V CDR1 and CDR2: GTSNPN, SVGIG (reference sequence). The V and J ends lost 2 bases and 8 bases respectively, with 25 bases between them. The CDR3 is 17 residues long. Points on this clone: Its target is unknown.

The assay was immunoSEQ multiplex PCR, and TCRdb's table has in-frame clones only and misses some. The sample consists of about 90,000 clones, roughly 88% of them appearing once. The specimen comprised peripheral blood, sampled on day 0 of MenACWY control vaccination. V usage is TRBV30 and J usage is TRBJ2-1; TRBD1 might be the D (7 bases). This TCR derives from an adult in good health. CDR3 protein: CAWSTERGREWVDEQFF. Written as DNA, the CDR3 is TGTGCCTGGAGTACGGAAAGGGGGCGGGAATGGGTCGATGAGCAGTTCTTC.